This section outlines one T cell receptor beta chain sequence together with its context. What it binds is not known. V gave up 3 bases and J gave up 6 bases, with 15 bases separating them. The CDR3 sequence is 15 residues long. CDR1 SGHTA and CDR2 FQGNSA come from the germline V gene. Use of 60 Vbeta and 13 Jbeta primers characterized the PCR. The repertoire was sequenced with immunoSEQ multiplex PCR; TCRdb's copy has only in-frame clones and lacks some. The table records 100,000 or so clones, 74% of them present only once. The data are from a study of cytomegalovirus exposure and HLA in healthy donors. Points from the study as a whole: Analysis was carried out at a later point, and it linked a missense DCLRE1C variant to TCR beta V- and J-gene trimming. CMV serostatus stood as the only immune exposure information on hand. The later analysis indicated that the majority of CMV-associated TCR beta chains appeared HLA-restricted. Rarity held for most TCR sequences, but there were some public TCRs that occurred in many donors.

This TCR derives from a man aged 50 to 59 in good health and CMV-seropositive. Input material: PBMCs. The gene calls are TRBV7-2 and TRBJ1-5; maybe TRBD1 (5 bases). The CDR3 bases are TGTGCCAGCAGCTTTTCGGGGGGAGCGGGTCAGCCCCAGCATTTT. Translated, it gives CASSFSGGAGQPQHF.